This record concerns one T cell receptor beta chain sequence. The antigen it recognizes is unknown. Base-call qualities are not available, and no considerably larger clone is one nucleotide away. The data were taken from a study of immune evolution from preneoplasia to lung adenocarcinoma (dated by TCRdb to the early 2020s). Broadly, across the study: No AAH lesions showed HLA loss of heterozygosity, compared with roughly 7% of AIS, roughly 15% of MIA and about a third of ADC lesions. Resected precursor lesions (AAH, AIS, MIA) and invasive adenocarcinomas were compared against paired morphologically normal lung tissue. The study profiled immune contexture across lung adenocarcinoma precursors and invasive adenocarcinoma using immune gene expression, TCR sequencing and multiplex immunofluorescence. Whole exome sequencing and methylation data from the same cohort of nodules were integrated with the immune data. A total of 45 to 55 patients contributed TCR sequencing data. Class I HLA alleles were inferred from exome data with POLYSOLVER, and allele-specific HLA loss was detected with LOHHLA. The overall cohort comprised 55 or so patients with pulmonary nodules who underwent surgical resection. Sample size was based on specimen availability rather than a prior power calculation. According to the study, over a hundred samples were used for TCR sequencing. The investigation overall reported the following: Because all patients were from Japan and China, applicability to Western populations was uncertain. KRAS-mutant nodules showed the highest T cell clonality compared with EGFR-mutant or double wild-type lesions. Normal lung had the highest top T cell clone frequencies, and these frequencies appeared to fall progressively from AAH through AIS, MIA and invasive adenocarcinoma. The findings rested on association rather than direct causation, and larger cohorts with long-term follow-up and longitudinal biopsies were considered necessary. Clonality was highest in normal lung, while later-stage lesions appeared to have lower clonality but higher T cell density and diversity.

Using the immunoSEQ hsTCRbeta Kit, TCR beta CDR3 regions were sequenced from DNA. The paper's data handling went like this. TCR sequencing data were analysed with the ImmunoSEQ Analyzer. T cell clonality was defined as 1 minus Pielou's evenness computed on productive rearrangements. To measure T cell diversity, the inverse Simpson index was applied to productive templates. T cell density was TCR beta template counts normalized to usable DNA, estimated by amplifying and sequencing housekeeping genes. TCR metrics were compared across histologic stages using two-sided Kruskal-Wallis tests. This is the immuneACCESS table as TCRdb keeps it, with only in-frame sequences that have V and J called. A part of the clones is gone; compared with another copy, unresolved V genes explain less than half, and the rest is unexplained. The DNA gave D and trimming, while V, J and clone size come from that table. A total of roughly 4,800 clones appear in this sample, approximately 83% of them only once. The top ten clones comprise 2% to 3% of the sample.

After removal of 2 bases from V and 8 bases from J, the junction retains 8 bases not matched to a gene. The CDR3, cysteine through phenylalanine, is 15 amino acids long. Only the CDR3 region is kept as DNA, spanning 45 bases read in frame from base 1. Reading the germline V gene gives CDR1 MDHEN and CDR2 SYDVKM. Between the mid-2010s and the late 2010s, the patients underwent resection in either Japan or China. The histologic diagnosis of each case was independently confirmed on H&E slides by two lung cancer pathologists. Macro-dissection after pathologic assessment enriched premalignant or tumor cells for nucleic acid extraction. FFPE tissue was used for DNA isolation with the AllPrep DNA/RNA FFPE Kit.

The chain is made from TRBV28 and TRBJ1-4, and TRBD1 aligns with 7 junction nucleotides. The sample taken for sequencing was FFPE atypical adenomatous hyperplasia tissue from the lung. The cell subset or site tag for this specimen amounts to: atypical adenomatous hyperplasia (AAH), lung preneoplasia. The sequence was obtained from a person aged 70 to 85 with lung adenocarcinoma. The CDR3 protein: CASSLPTGLGEKLFF. The DNA is TGTGCCAGCAGTTTACCGACAGGGCTCGGGGAAAAACTGTTTTTT.